This T cell receptor (beta chain) was captured in a study of blood T cell repertoires in COVID-19. About the study: Acute and convalescent COVID-19 specimens originated in the United States, Italy and Spain.

This table comes from immunoSEQ multiplex PCR, and its TCRdb copy is limited to in-frame clones, with some not included. Of tens of thousands of clones detected, around 90% appear once; the ten largest clones hold roughly 43%. Seattle researchers signed up patients amid active infection and tracked them longitudinally. The CDR3 contains 16 residues. Germline assignment: CDR1 SGHNT and CDR2 YYREEE (reference sequence). V lost 6 bases, J lost 7 bases, and 11 bases stayed unmatched. The clonotype was recovered from a woman aged 55 to 70 with COVID-19, enrolled during active disease. The genes are TRBV5-4 and TRBJ2-1; 12 positions agree with TRBD2. The material sequenced was peripheral blood. CDR3 in amino acids: CASTTSGGRAGNEQFF. In DNA, the CDR3 is TGTGCCAGCACCACTAGCGGGGGGCGGGCGGGTAATGAGCAGTTCTTC.